These 23 T cell receptor beta chains share one sample of origin, sequenced in a study of identical twins listed by TCRdb under 2016. The library came from 5' RACE. The listed sequencing device is Illumina HiSeq 2000. TCRdb itself trimmed the public reads at Q25 with fastp, ran MiXCR and retained productive beta chains. Every entry covers one CDR3 protein and lists the most common genes and DNA from its rows. This sample holds about 220,000 distinct CDR3 sequences; about 7.5% were observed only once. The top ten clonotypes cover 5.4% of the sample. This sample was also put to use in a study of yellow fever vaccine responses in identical twins.

Specimen: CD8+ T cells sorted from blood. These receptors came from a woman aged 18 to 35 in good health.

The rearrangement joins TRBV7-9 to TRBJ2-7, with 8 bases that match TRBD1. CDR3 size: 15 residues. V lost 4 bases, J lost 6 bases, and 11 bases stayed unmatched. Germline loops: CDR1 SEHNR, CDR2 FQNEAQ (reference sequence). The CDR3 sequence: CASSSDRDPGAEQYF. CDR3 sequence (DNA): TGTGCCAGCAGCTCGGACAGGGACCCGGGGGCCGAGCAGTACTTC.

This sequence joins TRBV5-1 and TRBJ1-4; D is unresolved. There are 15 residues in the CDR3. Germline V gene lookup returns CDR1 SGHRS and CDR2 YFSETQ. Trimming removed 0 bases from V and 1 base from J, with 7 bases in between. The CDR3 sequence is CASSLEVRTNEKLFF. The CDR3 coding sequence is TGCGCCAGCAGCTTGGAGGTCCGAACTAATGAAAAACTGTTTTTT.

This clonotype turned up a few times. The genes are TRBV6-1 and TRBJ2-7, with 8 bases that match TRBD1. In germline, CDR1 is MNHNS, CDR2 SASEGT. This CDR3 region has 19 residues. V lost 2 bases and J lost 0; bases outside the gene matches: 15. CDR3 loop: CASSELDGTGLPSSYEQYV. For the CDR3, the DNA is TGTGCCAGCAGTGAATTAGACGGGACAGGTCTTCCAAGCTCCTACGAGCAGTACGTC.

The chain combines TRBV12-3 or TRBV12-4 with TRBJ1-2, with 7 nucleotides matching TRBD1. Losses at the gene ends were 1 base for V and 4 bases for J; bases not matched to a gene: 6. The CDR3 has 15 residues. The CDR3 reads CASSLGRTGTYGYTF. The CDR3 DNA reads as TGTGCCAGCAGTTTAGGTAGGACAGGAACCTATGGCTACACCTTC.

The V call is TRBV7-9, the J call TRBJ2-6; TRBD1 aligns across 8 bases. CDR1 is SEHNR and CDR2 is FQNEAQ in the germline V gene (reference sequence). There are 15 residues in the CDR3. With V trimmed by 5 bases and J by 6 bases, 6 bases remained unmatched. The CDR3 is CASSTQGVEANVLTF. The CDR3 DNA reads as TGTGCCAGCAGCACACAGGGGGTCGAGGCCAACGTCCTGACTTTC.

Ten or more counts support this clonotype. The rearrangement uses TRBV29-1 and TRBJ2-7; TRBD2 agrees at 14 bases. The V segment lost 3 bases and the J segment 4 bases; nucleotides outside the gene matches: 2. The germline V gene encodes CDR1 SQVTM and CDR2 ANQGSEA. There are 14 residues in the CDR3. In DNA form, the CDR3 reads TGCAGCGTTGAGGGACTAGCGGGAGATTACGAGCAGTACTTC. Translated: CSVEGLAGDYEQYF.

In this sample, this clonotype turned up a few times. The rearrangement uses TRBV2 and TRBJ2-7; TRBD2 aligns across 10 bases. After removal of 3 bases from V and 4 bases from J, the junction contained 9 bases not matched to a gene. The CDR3 consists of 16 residues. CDR1 and CDR2 (germline): SNHLY, FYNNEI. CDR3 loop: CASSETLAGVGYEQYF. The CDR3 nucleotides are TGTGCCAGCAGTGAGACCCTAGCGGGAGTAGGATACGAGCAGTACTTC.

This clonotype was seen repeatedly, ten times or more. The chain couples TRBV5-1 to TRBJ2-7; TRBD1 agrees at 7 bases. CDR3 length: 14 residues. Trimming cost V 4 bases and J 7 bases; bases outside gene matches: 11. From germline, CDR1 is SGHRS and CDR2 YFSETQ. The CDR3 DNA reads as TGCGCCAGCAGCCCATGGGACAGTTCCAGGGAGCAGTACTTC. This translates into CASSPWDSSREQYF.

The CDR3 sequence: CASTGTGAFTGELFF. CDR3 in DNA: TGTGCCAGCACCGGGACAGGGGCCTTCACCGGGGAGCTGTTTTTT. The chain has TRBV27 and TRBJ2-2, with 10 bases fitting TRBD1. The length of the CDR3 is 15 residues. Looked up from germline, CDR1 is MNHEY and CDR2 is SMNVEV (reference sequence). Trimming took 7 bases from V and 4 from J; bases not matched to a gene: 6.

This clonotype has only a few counts. In DNA form, the CDR3 reads TGTGCCAGCAGCTCCGGGAGCGGAGGGTACGAGCAGTACTTC. Protein sequence: CASSSGSGGYEQYF. The rearrangement joins TRBV14 to TRBJ2-7; TRBD2 might be the D (6 bases). Trimming removed 5 bases at V and 4 bases at J, with 15 bases between. The CDR3 is made up of 14 amino acids. Germline V gene lookup returns CDR1 SGHDN and CDR2 FVKESK.

The chain couples TRBV28 to TRBJ2-7; possibly TRBD1 or TRBD2 for D (5 bases each). V was clipped by 8 bases and J by 1 base, with 12 bases between them. This CDR3 region has 13 residues. Germline CDR1 MDHEN, CDR2 SYDVKM. CDR3 coding DNA: TGTGCCAGCGGGGAGCAGGGATCCTACGAGCAGTACGTC. Protein sequence: CASGEQGSYEQYV.

In its sample, this clonotype was seen many times. The chain employs TRBV5-6 and TRBJ2-1, with a possible D match to TRBD1 (5 bases). The ends were cut back, 5 bases at V and 0 bases at J, with 9 bases in the middle. CDR1 is SGHDT and CDR2 is YYEEEE in the germline V gene. The CDR3 runs to 14 residues. The CDR3 here is CASRWQGSYNEQFF. In nucleotides, the CDR3 is TGTGCCAGCAGATGGCAGGGCTCCTACAATGAGCAGTTCTTC.

J is TRBJ2-5 and V is TRBV29-1, with D possibly matching TRBD2 (6 bases). Trimming took 3 bases from V and 5 from J, leaving 13 bases between them. The germline V gene encodes CDR1 SQVTM and CDR2 ANQGSEA. The CDR3 loop spans 13 amino acids. The CDR3 loop reads CSVDSRGSETQYF. In nucleotides, the CDR3 is TGCAGCGTTGATAGCCGGGGGTCGGAGACCCAGTACTTC.

J is TRBJ2-1 and V is TRBV3-1; 12 positions agree with TRBD2. The CDR3 is 18 residues long. Unmatched junction bases numbered 11, after V lost 1 base and J lost 7 bases. Germline lookup yields CDR1 LGHDT and CDR2 YNNKEL (reference sequence). The CDR3 region is CASSQVPLAGGPGNEQFF. The CDR3 nucleotides read TGTGCCAGCAGCCAAGTTCCTCTAGCGGGAGGGCCGGGAAATGAGCAGTTCTTC.

The CDR3 region has the DNA TGTGCCAGCAGTTTCGGAGGTCCCCCTTTCGGGTATGGCACAGATACGCAGTATTTT. Its protein is CASSFGGPPFGYGTDTQYF. V usage is TRBV28 and J usage is TRBJ2-3; D may be TRBD2 (5 bases). V was cut by 3 bases and J by 1 base, with 23 bases left in between. The germline V gene has CDR1 MDHEN and CDR2 SYDVKM. The CDR3 is 19 residues long.

The sample holds a few counts of this clonotype. V gene TRBV5-1 combines with J gene TRBJ1-1, with D unresolved. This CDR3 is 16 amino acids long. The germline V and J ends were trimmed by 4 bases and 2 bases, with 18 bases remaining between them. CDR1 SGHRS and CDR2 YFSETQ come from the germline V gene. The CDR3 sequence is CASSTKTKSINTEAFF. CDR3 DNA: TGCGCCAGCAGCACCAAGACCAAATCCATCAACACTGAAGCTTTCTTT.

This clonotype was counted between two and nine times. J is TRBJ2-7 and V is TRBV7-9; possible D gene TRBD2, 5 bases. V lost 5 bases, J lost 2 bases, and 10 bases lay in between. The CDR3 has 13 residues. The germline CDR1 and CDR2 sequences are SEHNR and FQNEAQ (reference sequence). CDR3 sequence: CASSGLRAYEQYF. The CDR3 bases are TGTGCCAGCAGCGGCCTGAGGGCCTACGAGCAGTACTTC.

This clonotype has a count of ten or more. For the CDR3, the DNA is TGTGCCAGCAGCTTAAACAGAGTTGACACTGAAGCTTTCTTT. Residues: CASSLNRVDTEAFF. J is TRBJ1-1 and V is TRBV7-6; D ambiguous. Germline lookup yields CDR1 SGHVS and CDR2 FNYEAQ. Between the trimmed V and J ends, which lost 2 bases and 3 bases, there was a span of 10 bases. The CDR3 totals 14 residues.

This clonotype came up a few times. The genes are TRBV7-8 and TRBJ2-7; 8 bases align to TRBD2. Trimming removed 1 base from V and 2 bases from J; junction bases left unmatched: 4. CDR3 size: 15 residues. Germline V gene sequence: CDR1 SGHVS, CDR2 FQNEAQ. DNA for the CDR3: TGTGCCAGCAGCTTAGGTCCGGGACTAGCCTACGAGCAGTACTTC. This encodes CASSLGPGLAYEQYF.

This clonotype was detected many times. This chain's CDR3 is CASSLSMGGSEAFF. The CDR3, as DNA: TGTGCCAGCAGTTTATCCATGGGGGGGTCTGAAGCTTTCTTT. The J gene is TRBJ1-1, the V gene TRBV27; the D gene is possibly TRBD1 (5 bases). The CDR3 runs to 14 residues. V shed 0 bases and J shed 6 bases, with 11 bases lying between them. Germline CDR1 MNHEY, CDR2 SMNVEV (reference sequence).

This clonotype has only a few counts. The CDR3 region is CASSSAGGDSPLHF. The CDR3 nucleotides read TGTGCCAGCAGTTCGGCAGGGGGGGATTCACCCCTCCACTTT. This chain links TRBV28 with TRBJ1-6, with 7 nucleotides matching TRBD1. Germline-derived CDR1 and CDR2 are MDHEN and SYDVKM. This CDR3 region has 14 residues. V trimming: 4 bases; J trimming: 8 bases; junction bases outside the gene matches: 5.

This clonotype has a count of ten or more. This chain links TRBV12-3 or TRBV12-4 with TRBJ1-3, with no clear D. Trimming removed 5 bases from V and 0 bases from J, with 8 bases in between. The CDR3 spans 14 residues. The CDR3 sequence: CASSKADSGNTIYF. Here the CDR3 DNA reads TGTGCCAGCAGTAAGGCCGACTCTGGAAACACCATATATTTT.

This clonotype was found a few times. The rearrangement links TRBV7-9 to TRBJ2-2; 7 nucleotides match TRBD1. CDR1 is SEHNR, CDR2 FQNEAQ, per germline (reference sequence). The CDR3 has 13 amino acids. Trimming took 10 bases from V and 4 from J; bases not matched to a gene: 6. In DNA, the CDR3 is TGTGCCACCAGACAGGGTTCCACCGGGGAGCTGTTTTTT. Translated: CATRQGSTGELFF.